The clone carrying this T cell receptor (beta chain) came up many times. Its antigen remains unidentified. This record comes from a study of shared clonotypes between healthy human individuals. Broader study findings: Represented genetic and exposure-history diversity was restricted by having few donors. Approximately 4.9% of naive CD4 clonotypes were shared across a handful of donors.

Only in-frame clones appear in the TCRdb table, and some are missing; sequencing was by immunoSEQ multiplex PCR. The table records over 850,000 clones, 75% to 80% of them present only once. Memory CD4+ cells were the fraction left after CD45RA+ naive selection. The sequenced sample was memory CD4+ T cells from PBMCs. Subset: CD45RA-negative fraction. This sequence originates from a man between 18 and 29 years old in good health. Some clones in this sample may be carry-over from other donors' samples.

The CDR3 DNA reads TGTGCCAGCAGTCGGGACAGCACAGATACGCAGTATTTT. It encodes CASSRDSTDTQYF. The rearrangement links TRBV6-6 to TRBJ2-3; D could derive from TRBD1 or TRBD2 (5 bases each). Trimming cost V 5 bases and J 0 bases, with 6 bases left between them. Germline lookup yields CDR1 MNHNY and CDR2 SVGAGI (reference sequence). There are 13 residues in the CDR3.